This TCR beta chain is drawn from a study of cytomegalovirus exposure and HLA in healthy donors. Regarding the study as a whole: The classifier was said to identify cytomegalovirus status with high specificity and sensitivity. Altogether, some 170 TCR beta chains were recorded as cytomegalovirus-associated. The tendency of first-cohort TCR clusters to co-occur in the 120 validation repertoires was identified by a subsequent analysis.

This clone was seen only once. Its antigen is unidentified. V lost 2 bases to trimming and J lost 11 bases, with 16 bases between them. Germline V CDR1 and CDR2: SGHDN, FVKESK. The CDR3 has 14 residues. Among the 110 or so subjects of the validation cohort, separate from the roughly 600-subject first cohort, were the donors. Using immunoSEQ multiplex PCR, the repertoire was profiled, and TCRdb retains in-frame clones only, with some absent. The top ten clones hold approximately 1% of a sample with around 300,000 clones, about 86% of them seen once. V gene TRBV14 combines with J gene TRBJ2-1, with D hard to call. The sequenced sample consisted of PBMCs. The receptor was isolated from a woman between 18 and 29 years old in good health and CMV-seronegative. This CDR3 is CASSQQVVGLQQFF. CDR3 coding DNA: TGTGCCAGCAGCCAACAAGTGGTCGGGTTACAGCAGTTCTTC.